This passage covers 32 T cell receptor beta chains from one sample sequenced in a study of beta chain features in type 1 diabetes. Expressed TCRB transcripts were sequenced after all isolated RNA was converted to cDNA. Method: immunoSEQ multiplex PCR; TCRdb's copy keeps in-frame clones and lacks some. The table lists 200,000 to 250,000 clones, more than 9% of them singletons, with 0.03% to 0.04% in the top ten. Source material: naive CD4+ T cells from blood. Source of these receptors: a woman aged 18-29 years in good health.

This clone was picked up a small number of times. The chain is built from TRBV19 and TRBJ2-1, with 15 bases identical to TRBD2. J was trimmed by 4 bases and V by 5 bases; bases with no gene match: 9. Germline CDR1 reads LNHDA; CDR2 reads SQIVND (reference sequence). The CDR3 contains 18 residues. The CDR3, as DNA: TGTGCCAGTAGTGAGGGGACTAGCGGGGGGCCTTCGTACAATGAGCAGTTCTTC. Translating gives CASSEGTSGGPSYNEQFF.

For the CDR3, the DNA is TGTGCCAGCAGCCGAGACGGGCTAAGGGGTGAGCAGTTCTTC. Its protein is CASSRDGLRGEQFF. This chain uses TRBV11-2 with TRBJ2-1; D perhaps matches TRBD1 (5 bases). This CDR3 region has 14 residues. Germline assignment: CDR1 SGHAT and CDR2 FQNNGV. V lost 5 bases and J 9 bases, leaving 17 bases between the germline ends.

This clone was detected a few times. The genes are TRBV2 and TRBJ2-1; the D gene is possibly TRBD2 (5 bases). Germline CDR1 SNHLY, CDR2 FYNNEI. V lost 8 bases and J 8 bases, leaving 13 bases between the germline ends. This CDR3 has 12 amino acids. CDR3 nucleotides: TGTGCCAGCGGGGTCCGAGGGTATGAGCAGTTCTTC. Residues: CASGVRGYEQFF.

This clone was observed a few times. This chain connects TRBV9 to TRBJ1-3; perhaps TRBD1 as D (5 bases). The CDR3 has 17 amino acids. Germline V CDR1 and CDR2: SGDLS, YYNGEE. V lost 0 bases and J 0 bases, leaving 13 bases between the germline ends. The CDR3 reads CASSVAPGKFSGNTIYF. In nucleotides, the CDR3 is TGTGCCAGCAGCGTAGCTCCAGGGAAGTTCTCTGGAAACACCATATATTTT. Drawing the rest from reference TRBV9 and TRBJ1-3, the complete variable domain is DSGVTQTPKHLITATGQRVTLRCSPRSGDLSVYWYQQSLDQGLQFLIQYYNGEERAKGNILERFSAQQFPDLHSELNLSSLELGDSALYFCASSVAPGKFSGNTIYFGEGSWLTVV.

This rearrangement joins TRBV7-3 to TRBJ1-2; no definite D call. V was pared by 2 bases and J by 8 bases, with 15 bases between. The germline CDR1 and CDR2 sequences are SGHTA and FQGTGA. The CDR3 runs 14 residues. CDR3 DNA sequence: TGTGCCAGCAGCTTATGGCCTCCGTCCAAGGGCTACACCTTC. Its protein is CASSLWPPSKGYTF.

This clone was recorded a few times. The chain links TRBV7-2 to TRBJ2-3; TRBD2 aligns across 15 bases. V shed 5 bases and J 3 bases; nucleotides not matched to a gene: 3. The germline V gene encodes CDR1 SGHTA and CDR2 FQGNSA. The CDR3 extends over 16 amino acids. Here the CDR3 reads CASSAGLAGGTDTQYF. The DNA of the CDR3 is TGTGCCAGCAGCGCCGGACTAGCGGGGGGGACAGATACGCAGTATTTT.

V gene TRBV5-1 combines with J gene TRBJ2-1; 9 nucleotides match TRBD1. The ends lost 4 bases at V and 3 bases at J; junction bases unmatched: 14. The germline gives CDR1 SGHRS, CDR2 YFSETQ. CDR3 size: 18 residues. CDR3 sequence reads: CASSDTRTGTGYYNEQFF. CDR3 coding DNA: TGCGCCAGCAGCGACACCAGGACCGGGACAGGGTACTACAATGAGCAGTTCTTC.

The chain has TRBV6-5 and TRBJ2-5; 12 bases are a match to TRBD2. CDR3 length: 15 amino acids. Germline CDR1 MNHEY, CDR2 SVGAGI. The J segment lost 1 base and the V segment lost 10 bases, leaving 7 bases of the junction unmatched. The CDR3 region is CATSASGRAQETQYF. In DNA form, the CDR3 reads TGTGCCACCTCTGCTAGCGGGAGGGCCCAAGAGACCCAGTACTTC.

This chain connects TRBV5-4 to TRBJ2-1; D is possibly TRBD2 (5 bases). This CDR3 is 15 amino acids long. Per germline, CDR1 SGHNT and CDR2 YYREEE (reference sequence). V lost 4 bases, J lost 10 bases, and 21 bases lay in between. The CDR3: CASSPHLDWGLEQFF. CDR3 DNA: TGTGCCAGCAGCCCGCACTTGGACTGGGGATTGGAGCAGTTCTTC.

This clone showed up just a few times. The chain recombines TRBV10-3 with TRBJ1-1; 7 bases agree with TRBD1. CDR3 length equals 15 residues. V trimming: 3 bases; J trimming: 1 base; junction bases outside the gene matches: 5. Germline CDR1 reads ENHRY; CDR2 reads SYGVKD. The CDR3 is CAISDGQAGNTEAFF. CDR3 DNA sequence: TGTGCCATCAGTGATGGACAGGCCGGGAACACTGAAGCTTTCTTT.

This clone was seen a handful of times. The V and J genes are TRBV7-9 and TRBJ1-6; D remains unclear. This CDR3 spans 12 amino acids. V was clipped by 1 base and J by 16 bases, with 11 bases between them. Germline values: CDR1 SEHNR, CDR2 FQNEAQ (reference sequence). The CDR3 reads CASSLEATTLHF. CDR3 in DNA: TGTGCCAGCAGCTTAGAGGCGACAACGCTCCACTTT.

The J gene is TRBJ2-2, the V gene TRBV11-2; 7 bases align to TRBD1. V was pared by 0 bases and J by 1 base, with 11 bases of the junction left unmatched. Germline V gene lookup returns CDR1 SGHAT and CDR2 FQNNGV. The CDR3 has 19 residues. In DNA, the CDR3 is TGTGCCAGCAGCTTAGACCTTACCGGGACAGTTAAGAACACCGGGGAGCTGTTTTTT. Protein: CASSLDLTGTVKNTGELFF. The variable domain in full, completed from reference TRBV11-2 and TRBJ2-2, reads EAGVAQSPRYKIIEKRQSVAFWCNPISGHATLYWYQQILGQGPKLLIQFQNNGVVDDSQLPKDRFSAERLKGVDSTLKIQPAKLEDSAVYLCASSLDLTGTVKNTGELFFGEGSRLTVL.

This clone was counted only a few times. The V gene is TRBV7-9, the J gene TRBJ2-7, with D hard to call. Per the germline V gene, CDR1 is SEHNR and CDR2 is FQNEAQ (reference sequence). This CDR3 has 11 residues. Trimming shortened V by 4 bases and J by 3 bases, and 4 bases separated the two germline ends. DNA of the CDR3: TGTGCCAGCAGCTACAACTACGAGCAGTACTTC. This codes for CASSYNYEQYF.

V usage is TRBV21-1 and J usage is TRBJ1-1; the table's D call TRBD1 went unverified against the DNA. TRBV21-1 has pseudogene status. This CDR3 comprises 15 residues. CDR3 loop: CASSETTVMNTEAFF. Written as DNA, the CDR3 is TGTGCCAGCAGCGAAACGACAGTCATGAACACTGAAGCTTTCTTT.

The V call is TRBV2, the J call TRBJ1-3, with D tentatively TRBD1 (5 bases). Trimming took off 5 bases at V and 0 bases at J, with 14 bases between the two ends. In germline, CDR1 is SNHLY, CDR2 FYNNEI. The CDR3 consists of 16 residues. The CDR3 region has the DNA TGTGCCAGCAGTCGAGGACACCTGAACTCTGGAAACACCATATATTTT. It codes for CASSRGHLNSGNTIYF. Complete variable domain (other parts from reference TRBV2 and TRBJ1-3): EPEVTQTPSHQVTQMGQEVILRCVPISNHLYFYWYRQILGQKVEFLVSFYNNEISEKSEIFDDQFSVERPDGSNFTLKIRSTKLEDSAMYFCASSRGHLNSGNTIYFGEGSWLTVV.

This clone was picked up a small number of times. V gene TRBV5-8 combines with J gene TRBJ2-1; weak D call: TRBD2 (5 bases). Trimming pared 2 bases from V and 4 bases from J, leaving 10 bases between. The CDR3 runs 14 residues. Germline values: CDR1 SGHTS, CDR2 YDEGEE. The CDR3 sequence: CASSFEADYNEQFF. DNA for the CDR3: TGTGCCAGCAGCTTTGAAGCGGATTACAATGAGCAGTTCTTC.

There are a few counts of this clone. This chain connects TRBV6-5 to TRBJ1-2; D perhaps matches TRBD1 (5 bases). V lost 7 bases, J lost 4 bases, and 16 bases lay in between. Germline CDR1 and CDR2: MNHEY and SVGAGI. The CDR3 spans 14 residues. Here the CDR3 DNA reads TGTGCCAGCAATCCGGGGACTATAAGCTATGGCTACACCTTC. Residues: CASNPGTISYGYTF.

This clone was found a few times. The rearrangement joins TRBV14 to TRBJ2-1; no clear D. The V end lost 6 bases, the J end lost 5 bases, and 14 bases lay between the germline ends. CDR3 length equals 14 residues. From germline, CDR1 is SGHDN and CDR2 FVKESK. The CDR3 sequence: CASSRLSANNEQFF. The CDR3 region has the DNA TGTGCCAGCAGTCGACTTTCGGCGAACAATGAGCAGTTCTTC.

The V call is TRBV9, the J call TRBJ2-3; 12 bases match TRBD2. This CDR3 spans 16 amino acids. Germline trimming cut 4 bases from V and 1 base from J; bases unmatched to any gene: 4. Germline-derived CDR1 and CDR2 are SGDLS and YYNGEE. Here the CDR3 DNA reads TGTGCCAGCAGCCCCAGGACTAGCGGGGGCACAGATACGCAGTATTTT. Protein sequence: CASSPRTSGGTDTQYF.

This clone was found a few times. The V gene is TRBV27, the J gene TRBJ1-2, with a weak D call TRBD1 (5 bases). CDR1 is MNHEY and CDR2 is SMNVEV in the germline V gene (reference sequence). The CDR3 runs 15 residues. V shed 5 bases and J shed 4 bases, with 17 bases lying between them. The CDR3 DNA reads TGTGCCAGCAGTCCAGACAGACTTGCATCCTATGGCTACACCTTC. Translating it yields CASSPDRLASYGYTF.

This chain uses TRBV30 with TRBJ1-3, with D uncertain. Germline CDR1 GTSNPN, CDR2 SVGIG (reference sequence). The germline V and J ends were trimmed by 4 bases and 0 bases, with 7 bases remaining between them. There are 13 residues in the CDR3. CDR3 nucleotides: TGTGCCTGGACCCGGGACTCTGGAAACACCATATATTTT. It codes for CAWTRDSGNTIYF.

V and J are TRBV18 and TRBJ2-7; 11 nucleotides agree with TRBD1. V shed 4 bases and J 3 bases; nucleotides not matched to a gene: 8. CDR3 length equals 16 residues. Germline CDR1 reads KGHSH; CDR2 reads LQKENI. The CDR3, as DNA: TGTGCCAGCTCACAAGGACAGGGGGCAGGGAGCTACGAGCAGTACTTC. This translates into CASSQGQGAGSYEQYF.

This clone was counted only a few times. The chain links TRBV6-5 to TRBJ1-2; 8 nucleotides agree with TRBD1. Germline CDR1 reads MNHEY; CDR2 reads SVGAGI. The junction had 10 bases not matched to a gene; V was cut back by 5 bases and J by 14 bases. This CDR3 is 12 amino acids long. CDR3 sequence reads: CASSPGTGPRTF. For the CDR3, the DNA is TGTGCCAGCAGTCCCGGGACAGGCCCCAGGACCTTC.

The table lists this clone with a few counts. The chain is built from TRBV4-1 and TRBJ1-5; D is unclear. CDR3 length equals 14 residues. Per the germline V gene, CDR1 is MGHRA and CDR2 is YSYEKL. V was trimmed by 5 bases and J by 0 bases, leaving 8 bases between them. The CDR3: CASSSRVSNQPQHF. The CDR3 region has the DNA TGCGCCAGCAGCTCTCGAGTTAGCAATCAGCCCCAGCATTTT.

The rearrangement links TRBV19 to TRBJ1-5; a possible D gene is TRBD1 (5 bases). Germline V CDR1 and CDR2: LNHDA, SQIVND (reference sequence). V lost 6 bases and J lost 0, with 18 bases in between. The CDR3 is 17 amino acids. CDR3: CASRPSRVKSSNQPQHF. The CDR3 DNA reads as TGTGCCAGTAGGCCCAGCAGGGTCAAGTCTAGCAATCAGCCCCAGCATTTT.

The sample holds many counts of this clone. The J gene is TRBJ2-1, the V gene TRBV30; D perhaps matches TRBD1 (5 bases). CDR1 and CDR2 (germline): GTSNPN, SVGIG (reference sequence). The germline V and J ends were trimmed by 2 bases and 9 bases, with 8 bases remaining between them. This CDR3 spans 11 amino acids. Written as DNA, the CDR3 is TGTGCCTGGAGTCGACAGCTTGAGCAGTTCTTC. It is translated as CAWSRQLEQFF. Full variable domain (remainder filled in from reference TRBV30 and TRBJ2-1): SQTIHQWPATLVQPVGSPLSLECTVEGTSNPNLYWYRQAAGRGLQLLFYSVGIGQISSEVPQNLSASRPQDRQFILSSKKLLLSDSGFYLCAWSRQLEQFFGPGTRLTVL.

This clone has just a few counts. The chain couples TRBV27 to TRBJ2-2, with 11 bases aligning to TRBD1. The ends lost 7 bases at V and 5 bases at J; junction bases unmatched: 9. Looked up from germline, CDR1 is MNHEY and CDR2 is SMNVEV (reference sequence). This CDR3 region has 16 residues. In DNA, the CDR3 is TGTGCCAGCATTAGGACAGGGGGCTTCTGGACCGGGGAGCTGTTTTTT. It yields the protein CASIRTGGFWTGELFF.

The chain recombines TRBV23-1 with TRBJ1-1, with TRBD1 identical over 7 bases. TRBV23-1 is treated as an ORF (open reading frame) with a function not yet certain. The CDR3 runs 18 residues. The ends lost 6 bases at V and 0 bases at J; junction bases unmatched: 16. DNA for the CDR3: TGCGCCAGCAGACCCATAGGACAGGTTATGAGCATGAACACTGAAGCTTTCTTT. Translation: CASRPIGQVMSMNTEAFF.

This sequence joins TRBV7-9 and TRBJ2-3; TRBD2 matches at 8 bases. V trimming: 8 bases; J trimming: 3 bases; junction bases outside the gene matches: 13. From germline, CDR1 is SEHNR and CDR2 FQNEAQ (reference sequence). The CDR3 consists of 16 residues. In DNA form, the CDR3 reads TGTGCCAGCCGTTTGTCGGGGGGGCGTGGGACAGATACGCAGTATTTT. Residues: CASRLSGGRGTDTQYF. Looking up the rest from reference TRBV7-9 and TRBJ2-3 gives the full variable domain: DTGVSQNPRHKITKRGQNVTFRCDPISEHNRLYWYRQTLGQGPEFLTYFQNEAQLEKSRLLSDRFSAERPKGSFSTLEIQRTEQGDSAMYLCASRLSGGRGTDTQYFGPGTRLTVL.

The chain recombines TRBV5-6 with TRBJ1-4, with unresolved D. CDR3 size: 18 residues. Between the trimmed V and J ends, which lost 3 bases and 5 bases, there was a span of 23 bases. Germline CDR1 and CDR2: SGHDT and YYEEEE. Here the CDR3 reads CASSWAGNGLNRNEKLFF. The CDR3 DNA is TGTGCCAGCAGCTGGGCCGGGAACGGCTTAAATCGGAATGAAAAACTGTTTTTT.

V is TRBV19 and J is TRBJ1-1; perhaps TRBD1 as D (6 bases). The V and J ends lost 3 bases and 0 bases respectively, with 17 bases between them. The CDR3 extends over 17 amino acids. CDR1 and CDR2 (germline): LNHDA, SQIVND (reference sequence). CDR3 sequence: CASSINQGPVMNTEAFF. For the CDR3, the DNA is TGTGCCAGTAGTATTAACCAGGGGCCGGTCATGAACACTGAAGCTTTCTTT.

The gene calls are TRBV28 and TRBJ1-5; D uncertain. Germline V CDR1 and CDR2: MDHEN, SYDVKM. V lost 8 bases to trimming and J lost 0 bases, with 11 bases between them. This CDR3 has 14 amino acids. CDR3 DNA: TGTGCCAGCCGGGATTTCTATAGCAATCAGCCCCAGCATTTT. Amino acids: CASRDFYSNQPQHF.